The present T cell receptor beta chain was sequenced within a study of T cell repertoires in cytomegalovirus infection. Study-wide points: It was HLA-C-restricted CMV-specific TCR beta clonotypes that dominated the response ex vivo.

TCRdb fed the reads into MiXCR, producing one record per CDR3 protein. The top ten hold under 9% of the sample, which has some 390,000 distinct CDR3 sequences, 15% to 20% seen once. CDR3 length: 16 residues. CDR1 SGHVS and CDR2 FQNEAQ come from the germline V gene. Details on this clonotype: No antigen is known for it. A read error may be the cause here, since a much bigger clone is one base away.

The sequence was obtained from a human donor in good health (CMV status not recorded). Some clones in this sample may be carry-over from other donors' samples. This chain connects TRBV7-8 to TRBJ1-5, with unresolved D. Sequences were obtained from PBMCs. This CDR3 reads CASSLVWGNSNEPQHF. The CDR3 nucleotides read TGTGCCAGCAGCTTAGTTTGGGGTAATAGCAATGAGCCCCAGCATTTT.